This record covers a single TCR beta chain. The sample comes from a study of chronic HIV infection and antiretroviral therapy. CDR3 length equals 12 residues. Germline assignment: CDR1 MDHEN and CDR2 SYDVKM. Trimming shortened V by 7 bases and J by 6 bases, and 10 bases separated the two germline ends. Each CDR3 protein gets one entry after TCRdb re-called the 5' RACE reads with MiXCR. This sample has 45,000 to 60,000 distinct CDR3 sequences, with approximately 19% found just once. This clonotype was obtained from an adult who had HIV and had not received antiretroviral therapy, or was an uninfected healthy control (not recorded which). The genes are TRBV28 and TRBJ2-1; D tentatively reads TRBD1 or TRBD2 (5 bases each). Sequenced: peripheral blood. The CDR3 DNA reads as TGTGCCAGCATAACGGGACCCAATGAGCAGTTCTTC. Translated, it gives CASITGPNEQFF.